The clone carrying this T cell receptor (beta chain) is a singleton in its sample. Antigen: not known. Produced via immunoSEQ multiplex PCR; TCRdb's table is partial and in-frame only. The sample includes about 220,000 clones, about 86% of them seen just once. The data originate from a study of cytomegalovirus exposure and HLA in healthy donors. Findings of the study overall: The tendency of first-cohort TCR clusters to co-occur in the roughly 120 validation repertoires was identified by a subsequent analysis. Among TCR sequences, most were rare, though some public TCRs appeared in many donors.

The germline V gene encodes CDR1 SQVTM and CDR2 ANQGSEA. CDR3 length: 12 residues. Trimming cost V 6 bases and J 2 bases, with 10 bases left between them. The specimen was PBMCs. The chain combines TRBV29-1 with TRBJ1-2, with D maybe TRBD1 (5 bases). The sequence was collected from a woman between 18 and 29 years old in good health and CMV-seronegative. CDR3 DNA: TGCAGCGTGGAGCAGGGAAACTATGGCTACACCTTC. This gives the protein CSVEQGNYGYTF.